The source of this T cell receptor beta chain is a study of Ad26.COV2.S vaccination and SARS-CoV-2 variants. About the research overall: Participants got Ad26.COV2.S intramuscularly, once or twice 56 days apart.

Data came from immunoSEQ multiplex PCR; TCRdb stores just in-frame clones and leaves some out. In the table there are more than 400,000 clones, about 92% of which are singletons. As for treatment: over 15 received Ad26.COV2.S at low or high dose, single or two shots; roughly 5 received placebo; per-sample allocation not given. Samples analyzed were those drawn on day 63 after the first vaccine or placebo injection. A Boston donor was an adult aged 18-55 years. Germline-derived CDR1 and CDR2 are SEHNR and FQNEAQ (reference sequence). CDR3 length: 14 residues. Trimming pared 2 bases from V and 7 bases from J, leaving 11 bases between.

The sample in question was peripheral blood, obtained in a trial of Ad26.COV2.S vaccine versus placebo. The J gene is TRBJ1-4, the V gene TRBV7-9; D may be TRBD1 (5 bases). The receptor was isolated from a person aged 18 to 65 who received the Ad26.COV2.S COVID-19 vaccine or a placebo. CDR3 sequence: CASSLKVGGEKLFF. As DNA, the CDR3 is TGTGCCAGCAGCTTAAAGGTCGGGGGTGAAAAACTGTTTTTT.